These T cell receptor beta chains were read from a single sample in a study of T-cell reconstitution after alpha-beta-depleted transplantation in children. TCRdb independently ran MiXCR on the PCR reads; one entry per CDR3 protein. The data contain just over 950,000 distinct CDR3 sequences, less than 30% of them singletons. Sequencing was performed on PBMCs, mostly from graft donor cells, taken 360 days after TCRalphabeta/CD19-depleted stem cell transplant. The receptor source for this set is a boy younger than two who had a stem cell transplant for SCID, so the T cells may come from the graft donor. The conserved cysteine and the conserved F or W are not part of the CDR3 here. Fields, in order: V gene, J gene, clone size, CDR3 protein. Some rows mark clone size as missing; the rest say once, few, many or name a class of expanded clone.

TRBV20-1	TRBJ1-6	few	SARTWGQADNSPLH
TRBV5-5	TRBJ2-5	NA	ASSPGARARETQY
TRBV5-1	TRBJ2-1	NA	ASGPGGGPYNEQF
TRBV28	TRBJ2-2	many	ASSIPTGGYGELF
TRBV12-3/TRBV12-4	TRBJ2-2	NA	ASRWRAGPQGELF
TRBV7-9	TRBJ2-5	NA	ASSLAPTGYQETQY
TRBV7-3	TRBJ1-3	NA	ASSPGTEPSSGNTIY
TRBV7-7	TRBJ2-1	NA	ASSSTPSAEQF
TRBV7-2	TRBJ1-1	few	ASSLAAGLRTEAF
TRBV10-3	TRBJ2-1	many	AISEVGRAWNEQF
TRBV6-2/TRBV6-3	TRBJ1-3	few	ASTPGANRNTIY
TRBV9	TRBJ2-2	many	ASSVEDTGELF
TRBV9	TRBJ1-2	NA	ASSTFAGLRGGYT
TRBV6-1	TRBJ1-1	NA	ASSEAKGALTEAF
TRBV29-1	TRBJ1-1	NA	SVAPRSPEAF
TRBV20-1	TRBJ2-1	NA	SARVLGLAGGPVNEQF
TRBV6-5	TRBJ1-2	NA	ASRRGEVLYGYT
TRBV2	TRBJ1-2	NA	ASSEFESFNYGYT
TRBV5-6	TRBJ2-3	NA	ASSLFTANTQY
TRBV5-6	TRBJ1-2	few	ASSRETVGYT
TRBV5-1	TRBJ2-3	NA	ASSWTSGGTSTDTQY
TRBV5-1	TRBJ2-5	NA	ASGTESLETQY
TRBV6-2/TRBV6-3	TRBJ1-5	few	ASSHGPINQPQH
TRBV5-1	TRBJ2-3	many	ASSLDRYTDTQY
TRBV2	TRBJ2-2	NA	ASSEENTGELF
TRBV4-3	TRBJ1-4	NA	ASSQDRNGGGSNEKLF
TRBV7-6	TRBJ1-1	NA	ASSFQPNTEAF
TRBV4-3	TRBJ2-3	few	ASSQDPGPTTDTQY
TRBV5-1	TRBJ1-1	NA	ASSGDMMNTEAF
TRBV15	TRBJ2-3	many	ATSMGQSRGYDTQY
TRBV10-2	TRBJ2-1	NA	ASSRNGQLYNEQF
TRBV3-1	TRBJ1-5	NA	ASSQASDSLPFYSNQPQH
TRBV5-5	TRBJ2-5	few	ATPGGTSETQY
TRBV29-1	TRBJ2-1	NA	SGSGPPVNKQF
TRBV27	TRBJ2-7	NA	ASSWSVAAPIYEQY
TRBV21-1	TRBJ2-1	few	ASSKARTIAHNEQF
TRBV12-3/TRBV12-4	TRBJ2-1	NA	ASRTSRGSYNEQF
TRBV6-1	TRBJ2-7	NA	ASSDTTSGYYEQY
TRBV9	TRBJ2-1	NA	ASSPHSQYNEQF
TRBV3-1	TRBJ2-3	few	ASSALWPTRLADTQY
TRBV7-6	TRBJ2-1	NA	ASSSLNRVSVYNEQF
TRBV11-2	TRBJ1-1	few	ASSQPSGTEAF
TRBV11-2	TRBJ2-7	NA	ASSLEPSLGQGSESYEQY
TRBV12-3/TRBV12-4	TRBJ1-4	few	ASSNRLNEKLF
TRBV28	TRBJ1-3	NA	ASIPGQGENTIY
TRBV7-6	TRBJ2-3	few	ASSPLAGGSSDTQY
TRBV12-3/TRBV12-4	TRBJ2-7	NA	ASSSSRDSPYEQY
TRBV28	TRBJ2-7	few	ASTRQGYPYEQY
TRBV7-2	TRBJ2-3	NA	ASSLVGRGGITDTQY
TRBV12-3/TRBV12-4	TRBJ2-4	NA	ASSFPLDLAKNIQY
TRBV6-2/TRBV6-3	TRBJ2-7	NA	ASSTGMYYEQY
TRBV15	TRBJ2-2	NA	ATSKGAANTGELF
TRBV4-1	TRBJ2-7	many	ASSQVLAGAISYEQY
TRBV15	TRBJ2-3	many	ATSRDSQSTVARTDTQY
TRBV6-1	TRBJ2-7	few	ASSEGSGRGPLKQY
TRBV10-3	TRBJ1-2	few	AISERGTHGYT
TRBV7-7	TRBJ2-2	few	ASSPQAGGDTGELF
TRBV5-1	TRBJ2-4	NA	ASSLDLGLPKNIQY
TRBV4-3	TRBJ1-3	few	ASSYRDHSGNTIY
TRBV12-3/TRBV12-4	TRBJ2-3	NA	ASSSPYERVGADTQY